This T cell receptor (beta chain) was recorded in a study of beta chain features in type 1 diabetes (dated by TCRdb to 2017 to 2018). Notes on the research overall: No differences in mean age, gender distribution, total cell number or subset yield were found between patients and healthy donors. Across all samples, some 99 million sorted cells were examined, and cell number per subset correlated strongly with RNA yield. The study compared TCRB repertoires of sorted circulating CD4+ T cell subsets between recently diagnosed type 1 diabetes patients and matched healthy donors. Regulatory and stem cell-like memory subsets were obtained from only 8 patients and roughly 8 healthy donors, while naive and central memory subsets were obtained from all 30 or so donors.

The entire amount of isolated RNA was reverse transcribed using the High Capacity cDNA Reverse Transcription Kit, so the sequenced TCRB transcripts were expressed ones. Deep immunoSEQ sequencing was applied to naive, central memory and regulatory T cell samples, giving an average of roughly 3.5 million total reads per sample. After sorted cells were lysed in RLT buffer, RNA was extracted with DNase-treated RNeasy Micro or Mini kits, with the choice depending on cell number. To prevent cross-contamination, each cell subset was processed individually, whereas patient and healthy donor samples were processed jointly. TCRB sequences were amplified from cDNA with the immunoSEQ multiplex PCR, producing 87-bp fragments spanning the CDR3 region. Sequencing of the amplicons was done on the Illumina HiSeq platform. The original methods were these. PCR bias was corrected computationally using synthetic template baselines, and reads within Hamming distance 2 were collapsed, with unmergeable singletons discarded. Reads were aligned against IMGT to assign V, D and J genes, CDR3 length and insertions or deletions at six rearrangement sites. Within each subset, clonotype counts were normalized to sorted cell number, after which true diversity and Gini coefficients were computed with the tcR R package. Repertoire sharing was quantified using the overlap coefficient calculated on TCRB nucleotide sequences. Out-of-frame TCRB sequences from naive cells were analyzed as a proxy for the pre-selection repertoire. This immuneACCESS table, as held by TCRdb, lists in-frame sequences with V and J called but not all clones. Of the missing ones, under half trace to an unresolved V gene in checked studies; the others have no known cause. V, J and clone size reflect that table, while D and trimming were determined from the DNA. This sample is represented by 600,000 to 700,000 clones; under 15% of them were singletons. The ten largest clones represent 0.095% to 0.15% of the sample.

The CDR3 numbers 15 residues from cysteine through phenylalanine. Just CDR3 DNA is preserved here, 45 bases in frame from base 1. Trimming removed 6 bases from V and 2 bases from J; the gene matches leave 2 bases unexplained. Looking up the germline V gene yields CDR1 WSHSY and CDR2 SAAADI. A single peripheral blood draw of approximately 110 mL on average was collected from each donor into heparinised tubes. Naive, central memory, regulatory and stem cell-like memory CD4+ T cells were sorted on a BD FACSAria II using a panel including CD45RO, CCR7, CD25, CD127, CD95 and CD27. Every sorted population had a purity above 95%. Right away, PBMCs were isolated by Lymphoprep density gradient centrifugation and were stained directly, with no culture step. To minimize batch effects, samples were stained and sorted in pairs, one healthy donor with one patient per experiment. Study-level results and caveats: The naive, central memory and regulatory TCRB repertoires appeared to resemble one another more closely among patients than among healthy donors. PCR might favor shorter templates, but patient and control samples were amplified and corrected together, so any skew would affect both groups equally. In all four CD4+ subsets, TCRB CDR3 length was moderately but significantly shorter in type 1 diabetes patients. At VDJ recombination sites, patients with type 1 diabetes made fewer insertions and deleted more nucleotides, a pattern implying thymic rearrangement abnormalities. Because cDNA was sequenced instead of genomic DNA, highly expressing activated cells could be over-represented, though the groups showed no difference in activation or CD3 levels. Because the HLA sub-analyses included only small numbers of individuals, any influence of HLA type on TCRB rearrangement was left unresolved.

To note about this clone: Its antigen is unknown. No base qualities exist here, and no much larger clone lies one base off it. The same CDR3 also results from other DNA sequences found in this sample.

The sequenced sample was naive CD4+ T cells from blood. In light of the paper, this sample's cell subset or site label describes: true naive CD4+ T cells. The source of this sequence is a man younger than 45 with type 1 diabetes. The sequence links TRBV10-2 to TRBJ2-2, and 11 junctional nucleotides match TRBD2. The sequenced DNA: TGCGCCAGCAGACTAGCGGGGGCCAACACCGGGGAGCTGTTTTTT. Its product reads: CASRLAGANTGELFF.